Presented here are 6 T cell receptor beta chains from one specimen sequenced in a study of read filtering for tumor transcriptome and immune sequencing. This library used around 400 ng RNA and molecular barcoded adaptors spanning alpha/delta and beta/gamma chains. TCRdb reprocessed the reads with MiXCR, giving one entry per CDR3 protein. The repertoire holds some 120,000 distinct CDR3 sequences, with over 10% as singletons. The material sequenced was a population of CD138-negative cells sorted from bone marrow. Receptors originate from a donor older than 35 with multiple myeloma.

This clonotype was recorded at least ten times. The chain's CDR3 is CASSLGAGYTF. In nucleotides, the CDR3 is TGTGCCAGCAGTTTGGGCGCTGGCTACACCTTC. This rearrangement joins TRBV7-9 to TRBJ1-2; no definite D call. CDR3 size: 11 residues. Trimming shortened V by 6 bases and J by 7 bases, and 9 bases separated the two germline ends. CDR1 and CDR2 from the germline V gene are SEHNR and FQNEAQ (reference sequence).

At least ten counts were recorded for this clonotype. The V gene is TRBV7-9, the J gene TRBJ2-7, with no clear D. The germline V gene has CDR1 SEHNR and CDR2 FQNEAQ (reference sequence). The CDR3 spans 12 residues. The V gene lost 4 bases and the J gene lost 6 bases, with 10 bases spanning the gap. DNA for the CDR3: TGTGCCAGCAGCTCGGAATACTTCGAGCAGTACTTC. Its translation is CASSSEYFEQYF.

This clonotype was observed many times. The CDR3 is CASSLAGGPFGTQYF. CDR3 nucleotide sequence: TGTGCCAGCAGCCTAGCGGGAGGGCCCTTTGGGACCCAGTACTTC. The genes are TRBV12-3 or TRBV12-4 and TRBJ2-5, with 12 bases that match TRBD2. The CDR3 is made up of 15 amino acids. V was clipped by 6 bases and J by 7 bases; unmatched bases: 9.

This clonotype was seen ten or more times. The rearrangement uses TRBV4-1 and TRBJ2-3; D call uncertain. The germline V gene encodes CDR1 MGHRA and CDR2 YSYEKL. V was cut by 5 bases and J by 0 bases, with 9 bases left in between. The CDR3 loop spans 14 amino acids. CDR3 sequence (DNA): TGCGCCAGCAGCTCCCATTCTAGCACAGATACGCAGTATTTT. It specifies CASSSHSSTDTQYF.

There are many counts of this clonotype. V is TRBV5-1 and J is TRBJ2-1; D may be TRBD1 or TRBD2 (7 bases each). With 6 bases removed from V and 4 bases from J, the gap between germline ends came to 14 bases. Looked up from germline, CDR1 is SGHRS and CDR2 is YFSETQ. CDR3 length equals 14 residues. For the CDR3, the DNA is TGCGCCAGCAAGCGGGACAGCCCTTACAATGAGCAGTTCTTC. It translates to CASKRDSPYNEQFF.

This clonotype was counted ten times or more. This chain uses TRBV20-1 with TRBJ2-7, with 11 bases that match TRBD1. Trimming removed 3 bases from V and 6 bases from J; junction bases left unmatched: 4. This CDR3 is built from 13 residues. Germline assignment: CDR1 DFQATT and CDR2 SNEGSKA (reference sequence). The CDR3 sequence: CSASRTGGGEQYF. The CDR3, as DNA: TGCAGTGCTAGCCGGACAGGGGGCGGCGAGCAGTACTTC.